What follows describes a single T cell receptor (beta chain). The antigen remains unidentified. Libraries were prepared by immunoSEQ multiplex PCR; TCRdb keeps only in-frame clonotypes and omits some of them. The data show fewer than 90,000 clones, with roughly 80% seen just once and approximately 1% held by the top ten. The ends were cut back, 5 bases at V and 6 bases at J, with 10 bases in the middle. CDR1 is MNHEY and CDR2 is SVGAGI in the germline V gene. The CDR3 consists of 13 residues. Before sequencing, viral peptide pools were used by the ViraFEST assay to expand antigen-specific CD4+ T cells. Upon completion of 10 days in culture, CD4+ T cells were isolated. As their vaccination, participants received two doses of either BNT162b2 or mRNA-1273. Each vaccine recipient was nucleocapsid antibody negative and had no prior SARS-CoV-2 infection. This sample is part of a study of vaccination effects on CD4 cells after COVID-19.

Study-wide results and caveats: There were few convalescent patients in the study and no early post-infection timepoints.

The sequencing used CD4+ T cells from PBMCs cultured with HCoV-OC43 spike peptides, collected after COVID-19 vaccination. The subset here: HCoV-OC43 spike overlapping peptide pool stimulation. This chain uses TRBV6-5 with TRBJ2-2; a weak D match, TRBD1 (6 bases). The source of this sequence is a human donor who received a COVID-19 vaccine. The CDR3 region has the DNA TGTGCCAGCAGTCGACAGGTGGCCGGGGAGCTGTTTTTT. Encoded protein: CASSRQVAGELFF.